A single sample gave rise to the 2 T cell receptor beta chains below, sequenced in a study of blood T cell repertoires in COVID-19. Data came from immunoSEQ multiplex PCR; TCRdb stores just in-frame clones and leaves some out. The sample includes 350,000 to 450,000 clones, about 88% seen only once; the top ten take 1.2% to 1.5%. The specimen sequenced was PBMCs or T cells enriched from blood (not recorded which). These receptor sequences come from a young woman who had been exposed to COVID-19.

The V call is TRBV5-6, the J call TRBJ2-7; TRBD1 is a possible D gene (7 bases). Germline V gives CDR1 SGHDT, CDR2 YYEEEE. V shed 6 bases and J shed 3 bases, with 19 bases lying between them. The CDR3 loop spans 15 amino acids. DNA for the CDR3: TGTGCCAGCACCGTGGGTCAGGGGGGCTTCTACGAGCAGTACTTC. Translating it yields CASTVGQGGFYEQYF.

J is TRBJ2-3 and V is TRBV9; a possible D gene is TRBD2 (5 bases). Germline V gene lookup returns CDR1 SGDLS and CDR2 YYNGEE. With 1 base removed from V and 0 bases from J, the gap between germline ends came to 12 bases. The CDR3 runs to 16 residues. The CDR3 nucleotides read TGTGCCAGCAGCGTATTCGAGGGATCTAGCACAGATACGCAGTATTTT. This encodes CASSVFEGSSTDTQYF. The whole variable domain, filled in from reference TRBV9 and TRBJ2-3, reads DSGVTQTPKHLITATGQRVTLRCSPRSGDLSVYWYQQSLDQGLQFLIQYYNGEERAKGNILERFSAQQFPDLHSELNLSSLELGDSALYFCASSVFEGSSTDTQYFGPGTRLTVL.